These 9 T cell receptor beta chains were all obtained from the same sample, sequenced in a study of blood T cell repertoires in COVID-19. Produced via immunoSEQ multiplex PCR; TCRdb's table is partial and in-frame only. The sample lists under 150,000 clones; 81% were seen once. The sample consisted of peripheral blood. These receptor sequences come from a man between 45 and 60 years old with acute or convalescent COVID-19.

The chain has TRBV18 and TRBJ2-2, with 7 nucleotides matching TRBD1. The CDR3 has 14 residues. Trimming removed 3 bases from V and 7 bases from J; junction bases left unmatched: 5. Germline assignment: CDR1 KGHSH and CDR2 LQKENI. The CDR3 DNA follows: TGTGCCAGCTCACCGGAACAGGGGTTCGGGGAGCTGTTTTTT. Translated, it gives CASSPEQGFGELFF.

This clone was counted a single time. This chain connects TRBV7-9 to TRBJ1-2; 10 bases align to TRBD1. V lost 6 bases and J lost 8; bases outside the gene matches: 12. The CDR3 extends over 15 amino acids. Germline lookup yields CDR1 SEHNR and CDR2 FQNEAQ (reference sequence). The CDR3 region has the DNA TGTGCCAGCAGATTACGGGACAGGGGAAACGGGGGCTACACCTTC. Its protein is CASRLRDRGNGGYTF.

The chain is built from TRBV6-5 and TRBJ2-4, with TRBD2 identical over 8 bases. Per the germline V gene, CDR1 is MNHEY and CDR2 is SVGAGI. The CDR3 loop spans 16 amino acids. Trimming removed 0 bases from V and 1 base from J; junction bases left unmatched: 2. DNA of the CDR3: TGTGCCAGCAGTTACTCGCCTAGCGGGGCCAAAAACATTCAGTACTTC. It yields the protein CASSYSPSGAKNIQYF.

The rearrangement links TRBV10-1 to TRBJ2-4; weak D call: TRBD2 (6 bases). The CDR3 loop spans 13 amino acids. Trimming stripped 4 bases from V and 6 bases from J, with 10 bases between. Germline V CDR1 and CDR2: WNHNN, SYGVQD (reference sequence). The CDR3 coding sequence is TGCGCCAGCAGTGCTGGGGGAGGAAACATTCAGTACTTC. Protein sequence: CASSAGGGNIQYF.

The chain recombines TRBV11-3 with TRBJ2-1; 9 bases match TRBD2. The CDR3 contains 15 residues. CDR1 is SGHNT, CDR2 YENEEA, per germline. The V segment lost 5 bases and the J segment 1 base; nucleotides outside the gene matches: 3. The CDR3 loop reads CASSGAGGSYNEQFF. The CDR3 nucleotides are TGTGCCAGCAGCGGAGCGGGAGGATCCTACAATGAGCAGTTCTTC.

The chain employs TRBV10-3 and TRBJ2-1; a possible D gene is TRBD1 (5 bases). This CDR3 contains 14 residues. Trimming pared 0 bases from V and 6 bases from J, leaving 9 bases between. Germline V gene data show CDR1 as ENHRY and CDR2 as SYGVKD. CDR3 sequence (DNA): TGTGCCATCAGTGAGTCGAATAGGGGCAATGAGCAGTTCTTC. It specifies CAISESNRGNEQFF.

CDR3: CASSTSLAGGIHEQYF. The CDR3, as DNA: TGTGCCAGCAGCACCTCACTAGCGGGGGGAATCCACGAGCAGTACTTC. This sequence joins TRBV7-8 and TRBJ2-7; 12 bases are a match to TRBD2. CDR3 length equals 16 residues. After removal of 5 bases from V and 5 bases from J, the junction contained 10 bases not matched to a gene. Germline assignment: CDR1 SGHVS and CDR2 FQNEAQ.

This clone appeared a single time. The CDR3 loop is CASSLDGTPARSEKLFF. The CDR3 DNA reads as TGCGCCAGCAGCTTGGATGGGACACCGGCCCGGAGTGAAAAACTGTTTTTT. The J gene is TRBJ1-4, the V gene TRBV5-1; maybe TRBD1 (6 bases). This CDR3 comprises 17 residues. Germline V CDR1 and CDR2: SGHRS, YFSETQ. The V end was cut by 0 bases, the J end by 7 bases, with 19 bases between.

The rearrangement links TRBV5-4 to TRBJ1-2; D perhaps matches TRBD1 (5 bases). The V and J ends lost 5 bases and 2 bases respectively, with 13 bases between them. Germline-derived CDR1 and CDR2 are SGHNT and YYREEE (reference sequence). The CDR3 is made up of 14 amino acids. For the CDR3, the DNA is TGTGCCAGCAGTGTGAATGGGGGGAACTATGGCTACACCTTC. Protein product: CASSVNGGNYGYTF.